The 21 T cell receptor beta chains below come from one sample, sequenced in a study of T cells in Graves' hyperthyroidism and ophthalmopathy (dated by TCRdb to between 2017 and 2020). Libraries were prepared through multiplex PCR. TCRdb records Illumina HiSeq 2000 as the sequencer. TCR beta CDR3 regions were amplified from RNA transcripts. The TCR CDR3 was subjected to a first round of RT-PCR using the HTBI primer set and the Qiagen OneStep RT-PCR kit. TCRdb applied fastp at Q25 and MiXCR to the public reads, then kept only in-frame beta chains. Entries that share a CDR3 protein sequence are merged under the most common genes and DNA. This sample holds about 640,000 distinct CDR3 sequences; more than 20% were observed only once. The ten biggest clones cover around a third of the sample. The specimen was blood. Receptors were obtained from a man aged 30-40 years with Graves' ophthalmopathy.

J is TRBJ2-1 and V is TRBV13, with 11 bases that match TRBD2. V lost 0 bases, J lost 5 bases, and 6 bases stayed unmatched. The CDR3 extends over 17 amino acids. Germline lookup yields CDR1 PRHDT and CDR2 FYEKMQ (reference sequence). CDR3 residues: CASSLGLAGGKNNEQFF. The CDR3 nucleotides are TGTGCCAGCAGCTTAGGCCTAGCGGGAGGTAAGAACAATGAGCAGTTCTTC.

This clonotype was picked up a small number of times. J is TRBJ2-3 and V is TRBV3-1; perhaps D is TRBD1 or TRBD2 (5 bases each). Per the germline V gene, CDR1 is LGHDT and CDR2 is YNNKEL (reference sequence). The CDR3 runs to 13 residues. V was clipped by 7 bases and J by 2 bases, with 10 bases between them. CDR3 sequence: CASIGGVTDTQYF. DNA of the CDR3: TGTGCCAGCATTGGGGGAGTCACAGATACGCAGTATTTT.

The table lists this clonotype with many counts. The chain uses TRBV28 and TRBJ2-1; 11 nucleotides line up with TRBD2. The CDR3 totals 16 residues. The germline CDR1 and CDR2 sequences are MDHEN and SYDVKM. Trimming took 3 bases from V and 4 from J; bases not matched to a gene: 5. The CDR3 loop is CASSFAGLADYNEQFF. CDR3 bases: TGTGCCAGCAGTTTTGCGGGACTAGCGGATTACAATGAGCAGTTCTTC.

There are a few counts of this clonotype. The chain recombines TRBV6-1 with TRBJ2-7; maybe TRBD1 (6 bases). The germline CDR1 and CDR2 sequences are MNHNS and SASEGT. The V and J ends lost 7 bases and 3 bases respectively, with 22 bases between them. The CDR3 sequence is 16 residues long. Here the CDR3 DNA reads TGTGCCAGCACCTCAAAGGAACAGGGTCTTTTCTACGAGCAGTACTTC. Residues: CASTSKEQGLFYEQYF.

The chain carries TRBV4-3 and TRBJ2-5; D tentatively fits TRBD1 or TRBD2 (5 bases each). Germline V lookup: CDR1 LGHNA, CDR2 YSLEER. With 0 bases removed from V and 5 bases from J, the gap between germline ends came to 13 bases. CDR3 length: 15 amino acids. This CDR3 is CASSQDFGAWETQYF. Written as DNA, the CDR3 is TGCGCCAGCAGCCAAGATTTCGGGGCTTGGGAGACCCAGTACTTC.

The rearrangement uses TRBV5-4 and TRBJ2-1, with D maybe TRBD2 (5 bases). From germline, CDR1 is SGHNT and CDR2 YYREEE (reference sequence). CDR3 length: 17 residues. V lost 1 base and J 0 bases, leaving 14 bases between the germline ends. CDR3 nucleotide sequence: TGTGCCAGCAGCTTGTTTGAGCGGCTGAGCTCCTACAATGAGCAGTTCTTC. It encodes CASSLFERLSSYNEQFF.

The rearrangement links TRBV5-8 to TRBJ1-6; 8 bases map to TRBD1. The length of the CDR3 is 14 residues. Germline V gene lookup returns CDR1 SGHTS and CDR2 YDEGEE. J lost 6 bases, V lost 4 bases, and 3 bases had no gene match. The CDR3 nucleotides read TGTGCCAGCAGCGAGGACAGGGCTAATTCACCCCTCCACTTT. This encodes CASSEDRANSPLHF.

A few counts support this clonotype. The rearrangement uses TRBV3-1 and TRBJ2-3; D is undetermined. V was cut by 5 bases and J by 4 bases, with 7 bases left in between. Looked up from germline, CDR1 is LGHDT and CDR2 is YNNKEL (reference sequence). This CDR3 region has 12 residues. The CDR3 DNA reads TGTGCCAGCAGCTATCTGGCAGATACGCAGTATTTT. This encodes CASSYLADTQYF.

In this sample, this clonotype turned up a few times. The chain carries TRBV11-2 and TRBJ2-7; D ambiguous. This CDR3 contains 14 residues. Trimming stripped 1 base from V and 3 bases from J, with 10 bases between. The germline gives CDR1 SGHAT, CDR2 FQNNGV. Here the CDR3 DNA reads TGTGCCAGCAGCTTAGTTGTAGAGTACTACGAGCAGTACTTC. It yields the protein CASSLVVEYYEQYF.

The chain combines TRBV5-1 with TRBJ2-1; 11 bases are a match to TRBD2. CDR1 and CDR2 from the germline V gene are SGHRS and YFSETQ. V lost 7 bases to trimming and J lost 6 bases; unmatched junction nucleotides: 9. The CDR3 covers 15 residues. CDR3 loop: CASFALAGGPNEQFF. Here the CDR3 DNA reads TGCGCCAGCTTTGCCCTAGCGGGAGGTCCCAATGAGCAGTTCTTC.

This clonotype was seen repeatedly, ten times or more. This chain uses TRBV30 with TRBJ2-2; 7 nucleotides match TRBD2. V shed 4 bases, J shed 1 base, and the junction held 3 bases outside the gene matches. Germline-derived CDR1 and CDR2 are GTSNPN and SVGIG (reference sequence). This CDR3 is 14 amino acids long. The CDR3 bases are TGTGCCTGGATCTGGGGGGGGAACACCGGGGAGCTGTTTTTT. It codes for CAWIWGGNTGELFF.

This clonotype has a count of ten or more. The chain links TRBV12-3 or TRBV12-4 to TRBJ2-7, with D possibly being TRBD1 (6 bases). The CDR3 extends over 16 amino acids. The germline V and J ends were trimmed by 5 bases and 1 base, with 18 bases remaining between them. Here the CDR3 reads CASSPTQGVKSYEQYF. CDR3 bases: TGTGCCAGCAGTCCAACACAGGGAGTCAAGTCCTACGAGCAGTACTTC.

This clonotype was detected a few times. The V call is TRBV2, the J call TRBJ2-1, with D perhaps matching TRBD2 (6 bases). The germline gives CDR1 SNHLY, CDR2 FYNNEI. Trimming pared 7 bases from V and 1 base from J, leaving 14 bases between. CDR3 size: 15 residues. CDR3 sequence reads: CASTEDSGSYNEQFF. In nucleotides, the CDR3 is TGTGCCAGCACAGAAGATAGCGGATCCTACAATGAGCAGTTCTTC.

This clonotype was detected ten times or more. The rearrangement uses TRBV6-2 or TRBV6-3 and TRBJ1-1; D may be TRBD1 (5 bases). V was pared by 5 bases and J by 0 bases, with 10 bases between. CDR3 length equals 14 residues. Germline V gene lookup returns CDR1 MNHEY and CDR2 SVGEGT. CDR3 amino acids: CASSTQGVNTEAFF. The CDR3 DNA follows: TGTGCCAGCAGTACGCAGGGTGTGAACACTGAAGCTTTCTTT.

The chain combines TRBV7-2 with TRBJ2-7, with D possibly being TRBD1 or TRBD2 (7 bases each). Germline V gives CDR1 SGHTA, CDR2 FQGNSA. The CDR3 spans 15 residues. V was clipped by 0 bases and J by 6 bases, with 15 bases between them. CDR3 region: CASSLAPRGGGEQYF. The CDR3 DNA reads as TGTGCCAGCAGCTTAGCCCCCAGGGGGGGCGGCGAGCAGTACTTC.

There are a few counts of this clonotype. CDR3 loop: CASSLPGTGGTQYF. The CDR3 region has the DNA TGTGCCAGCAGCTTACCCGGGACAGGGGGGACCCAGTACTTC. V gene TRBV7-2 combines with J gene TRBJ2-5, with TRBD1 matching over 11 bases. V shed 2 bases and J 7 bases; nucleotides not matched to a gene: 3. The CDR3 totals 14 residues. The germline V gene encodes CDR1 SGHTA and CDR2 FQGNSA.

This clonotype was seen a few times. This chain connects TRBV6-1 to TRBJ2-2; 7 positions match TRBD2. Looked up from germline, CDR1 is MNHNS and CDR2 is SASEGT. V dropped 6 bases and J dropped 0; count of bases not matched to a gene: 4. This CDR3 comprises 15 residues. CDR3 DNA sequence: TGTGCCAGCAGACAAGGACTAGCGAACACCGGGGAGCTGTTTTTT. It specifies CASRQGLANTGELFF.

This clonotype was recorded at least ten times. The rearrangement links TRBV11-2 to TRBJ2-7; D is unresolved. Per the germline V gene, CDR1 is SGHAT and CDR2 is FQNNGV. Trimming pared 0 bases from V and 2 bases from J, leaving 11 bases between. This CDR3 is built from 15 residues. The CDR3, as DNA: TGTGCCAGCAGCTTAGACCCGGCAGCACCCTACGAGCAGTACTTC. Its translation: CASSLDPAAPYEQYF. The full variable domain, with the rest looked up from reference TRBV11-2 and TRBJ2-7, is EAGVAQSPRYKIIEKRQSVAFWCNPISGHATLYWYQQILGQGPKLLIQFQNNGVVDDSQLPKDRFSAERLKGVDSTLKIQPAKLEDSAVYLCASSLDPAAPYEQYFGPGTRLTVT.

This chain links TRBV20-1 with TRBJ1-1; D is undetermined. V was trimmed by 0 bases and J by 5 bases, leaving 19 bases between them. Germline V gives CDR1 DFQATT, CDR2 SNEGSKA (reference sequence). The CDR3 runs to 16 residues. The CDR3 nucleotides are TGCAGTGCTAGAGAGCCCCGGGGTAGTCCCGAAACTGAAGCTTTCTTT. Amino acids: CSAREPRGSPETEAFF.

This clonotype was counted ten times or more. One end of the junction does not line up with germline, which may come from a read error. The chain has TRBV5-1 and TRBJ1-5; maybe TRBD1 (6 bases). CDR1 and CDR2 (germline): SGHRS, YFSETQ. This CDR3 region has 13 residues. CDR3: CASSLEGGQPQHF. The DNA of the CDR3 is TGTGCCAGCAGTTTGGAGGGGGGGCAGCCCCAGCATTTT. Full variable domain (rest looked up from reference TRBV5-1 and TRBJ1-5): KAGVTQTPRYLIKTRGQQVTLSCSPISGHRSVSWYQQTPGQGLQFLFEYFSETQRNKGNFPGRFSGRQFSNSRSEMNVSTLELGDSALYLCASSLEGGQPQHFGDGTRLSIL.

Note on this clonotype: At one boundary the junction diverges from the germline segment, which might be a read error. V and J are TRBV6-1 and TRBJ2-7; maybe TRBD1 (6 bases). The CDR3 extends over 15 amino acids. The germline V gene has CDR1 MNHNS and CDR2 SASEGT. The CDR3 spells CASSEVRGHSYGQYF. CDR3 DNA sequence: TGTGCCAGCAGTGAAGTTAGGGGACACTCCTACGGGCAGTACTTC.